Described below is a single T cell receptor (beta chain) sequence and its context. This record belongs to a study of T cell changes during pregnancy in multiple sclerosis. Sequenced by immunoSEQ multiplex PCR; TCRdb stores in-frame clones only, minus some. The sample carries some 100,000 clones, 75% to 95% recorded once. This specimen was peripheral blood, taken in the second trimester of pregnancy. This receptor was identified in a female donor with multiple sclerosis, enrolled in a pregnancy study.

CDR3 coding DNA: TGTGCCAGCAGCTTAGCCCAGGGGACCACGGCAGATACGCAGTATTTT. The encoded protein is CASSLAQGTTADTQYF. The gene calls are TRBV7-2 and TRBJ2-3; D possibly corresponds to TRBD1 (6 bases). Germline CDR1 SGHTA, CDR2 FQGNSA. V was trimmed by 0 bases and J by 4 bases, leaving 14 bases between them. The CDR3 extends over 16 amino acids.